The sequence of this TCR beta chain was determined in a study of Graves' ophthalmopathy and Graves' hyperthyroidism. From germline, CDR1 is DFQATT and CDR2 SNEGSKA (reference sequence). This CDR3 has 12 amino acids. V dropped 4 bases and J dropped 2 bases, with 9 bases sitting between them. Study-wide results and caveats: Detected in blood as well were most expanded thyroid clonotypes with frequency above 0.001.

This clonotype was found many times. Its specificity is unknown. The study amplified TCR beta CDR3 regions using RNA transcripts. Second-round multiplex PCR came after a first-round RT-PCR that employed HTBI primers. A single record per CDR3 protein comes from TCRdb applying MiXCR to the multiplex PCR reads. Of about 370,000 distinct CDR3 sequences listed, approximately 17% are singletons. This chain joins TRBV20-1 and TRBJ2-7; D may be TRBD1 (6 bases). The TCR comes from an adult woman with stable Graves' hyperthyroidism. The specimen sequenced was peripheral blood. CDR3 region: CSATDSPYEQYF. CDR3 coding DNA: TGCAGTGCTACGGACAGTCCCTACGAGCAGTACTTC.